The rows below give T cell receptor beta chains drawn from one sample of a study of blood T cell repertoires in COVID-19. Repertoires were generated with immunoSEQ multiplex PCR, while TCRdb's copy carries only in-frame clones and drops some. The data show about 270,000 clones, with 80% to 90% seen just once and approximately 10% held by the top ten. The sample consisted of peripheral blood. The receptor source for this set is a woman in her 70s with acute or convalescent COVID-19. CDR3s include the opening cysteine and the closing phenylalanine or tryptophan. The D gene is left open where the match is weak. Some rows have no size entry. The others give once, few or many, or a class for an expanded clone.

>TRBJ2-6|TRBD1|TRBV7-3|NA
CASSRDSSGANVLTF
TGTGCCAGCAGCCGGGACAGTTCTGGGGCCAACGTCCTGACTTTC
>TRBJ2-7|TRBD2|TRBV5-1|NA
CASSSGLAGGLAEQYF
TGCGCCAGCAGCTCCGGACTAGCGGGGGGTTTGGCCGAGCAGTACTTC
>TRBJ1-1|NA|TRBV2|NA
CASSTLTGRAFF
TGTGCCAGCAGTACCCTCACAGGGAGAGCTTTCTTT
>TRBJ1-1|NA|TRBV11-3|NA
CASSLSRNTEAFF
TGTGCCAGCAGCTTAAGTAGGAACACTGAAGCTTTCTTT
>TRBJ1-2|NA|TRBV20-1|NA
CSAGENYGYTF
TGCAGTGCCGGGGAAAACTATGGCTACACCTTC
>TRBJ2-7|TRBD2|TRBV7-8|NA
CASSLARGGGAHEQYF
TGTGCCAGCAGCTTGGCCCGTGGGGGGGGTGCCCACGAGCAGTACTTC
>TRBJ2-3|NA|TRBV5-1|once
CASSPPVIPDTQYF
TGCGCCAGCAGCCCCCCGGTCATTCCAGATACGCAGTATTTT
>TRBJ1-1|TRBD1|TRBV10-2|NA
CASRRFRDSEAFF
TGCGCCAGCCGACGGTTCCGGGACAGTGAAGCTTTCTTT
>TRBJ1-2|TRBD1|TRBV10-3|NA
CAAAQGAQDYGYTF
TGTGCCGCAGCCCAGGGGGCGCAGGACTATGGCTACACCTTC
>TRBJ2-2|NA|TRBV11-3|NA
CASSLGGTGELFF
TGTGCCAGCAGCTTAGGCGGCACCGGGGAGCTGTTTTTT
>TRBJ2-1|TRBD1|TRBV2|NA
CAGAIGTGPDEQFF
TGTGCCGGGGCTATAGGGACAGGTCCCGATGAGCAGTTCTTC
>TRBJ2-7|TRBD1|TRBV12-5|NA
CASGGQLYEQYF
TGTGCTAGTGGGGGACAGCTCTACGAGCAGTACTTC
>TRBJ1-2|NA|TRBV3-1/TRBV3-2|NA
CASSPSFNYGYTF
TGTGCCAGCAGCCCCTCTTTTAACTATGGCTACACCTTC
>TRBJ1-5|NA|TRBV2|NA
CASSGGGINQPQHF
TGTGCCAGCAGTGGGGGAGGGATTAATCAGCCCCAGCATTTT
>TRBJ1-2|TRBD1|TRBV5-4|NA
CASSVGTGGAMSGYTF
TGTGCCAGCAGCGTCGGGACAGGGGGGGCTATGAGTGGCTACACCTTC
>TRBJ1-2|TRBD1|TRBV6-5|NA
CASENRGEVYGYTF
TGTGCCAGCGAAAACAGGGGGGAAGTCTATGGCTACACCTTC
>TRBJ2-3|TRBD2|TRBV3-1/TRBV3-2|NA
CASSSRLAGRGDTQYF
TGTGCCAGCAGCTCCCGACTAGCGGGGAGGGGGGATACGCAGTATTTT
>TRBJ1-2|NA|TRBV19|NA
CASSISWRGGEYGYTF
TGTGCCAGTAGTATAAGTTGGCGAGGAGGTGAATATGGCTACACCTTC
>TRBJ1-6|NA|TRBV10-3|few
CAIGLTGADSPLHF
TGTGCCATCGGATTGACGGGAGCGGATTCACCCCTCCACTTT
>TRBJ2-3|NA|TRBV7-9|NA
CASSLSSSTDTQYF
TGTGCCAGCAGCTTGAGTTCTAGCACAGATACGCAGTATTTT